The 5 T cell receptor beta chains below were found in one sample sequenced in a study of blood T cells in healthy people across ages. A J-beta primer mix and a sample-barcoded 5' primer were used in a second PCR of roughly 6 to 11 cycles. TCRdb independently ran MiXCR on the 5' RACE reads; one entry per CDR3 protein. Here the sample spans some 780,000 distinct CDR3 sequences, about 56% being singletons. The specimen sequenced was blood. Receptors were obtained from a middle-aged man in good health.

V gene TRBV20-1 combines with J gene TRBJ2-5, with D perhaps matching TRBD1 (5 bases). The germline V gene encodes CDR1 DFQATT and CDR2 SNEGSKA (reference sequence). This CDR3 spans 14 amino acids. Written as DNA, the CDR3 is TGCGCGATTTCCAGGGCGTCCGTCCTCAATGAGCAGTACTTC. It yields the protein CAISRASVLNEQYF.

This clonotype has only one observation. The V and J genes are TRBV7-9 and TRBJ2-1, with D perhaps TRBD1 (5 bases). Near its end, the DNA agrees better with TRBJ2-7, so the J call may be wrong. The CDR3 contains 14 residues. In germline, CDR1 is SEHNR, CDR2 FQNEAQ (reference sequence). The CDR3 coding sequence is TGTGCCAGCAGCGGCAGGGCTTCCTACAATGAGCAGTACTTC. It specifies CASSGRASYNEQYF.

The chain carries TRBV6-2 or TRBV6-3 and TRBJ1-6; D is possibly TRBD1 (5 bases). V was shortened by 6 bases and J by 7 bases, with 10 bases between the two germline ends. This CDR3 is 13 amino acids long. Germline V gene lookup returns CDR1 MNHEY and CDR2 SVGEGT. The CDR3 reads CASRAGSNSPLHF. The CDR3 coding sequence is TGTGCCAGCAGAGCAGGGAGCAATTCACCCCTCCACTTT.

The rearrangement links TRBV20-1 to TRBJ2-1, with TRBD1 matching 8 bases. Trimming cost V 5 bases and J 3 bases; bases outside gene matches: 6. CDR3 length: 14 amino acids. Germline values: CDR1 DFQATT, CDR2 SNEGSKA (reference sequence). DNA of the CDR3: TGCAGTGCTCCCGGACAGGGAAACTACAATGAGCAGTTCTTC. It yields the protein CSAPGQGNYNEQFF.

Of note for this clonotype: The junction and the germline gene differ at one end; a read error may be behind it. This rearrangement joins TRBV25-1 to TRBJ1-6; 7 nucleotides line up with TRBD1. Per the germline V gene, CDR1 is MGHDK and CDR2 is SYGVNS. The CDR3 consists of 15 residues. The CDR3 is CASSESGGKNLPLHF. The DNA for the CDR3 is TGTGCCAGCAGTGAATCAGGGGGTAAGAATTTACCCCTCCACTTT. Combining the CDR3 with reference TRBV25-1 and TRBJ1-6 gives the whole variable domain EADIYQTPRYLVIGTGKKITLECSQTMGHDKMYWYQQDPGMELHLIHYSYGVNSTEKGDLSSESTVSRIRTEHFPLTLESARPSHTSQYLCASSESGGKNLPLHFGNGTRLTVT.